The 14 T cell receptor beta chains presented below share a single source sample, sequenced in a study of T cell responses to AZD1222 COVID-19 vaccine. Using immunoSEQ multiplex PCR, the repertoire was profiled, and TCRdb retains in-frame clones only, with some absent. The sample records 100,000 to 150,000 clones, about 90% being singletons. Source: peripheral blood, taken on day 0 of MenACWY control vaccination. The source is an adult in good health.

This clone was seen only a few times. The chain couples TRBV5-4 to TRBJ2-1; 10 bases are a match to TRBD1. CDR3 length: 15 amino acids. The V gene's germline CDR1 is SGHNT and CDR2 YYREEE (reference sequence). After removal of 2 bases from V and 2 bases from J, the junction contained 1 base not matched to a gene. The CDR3 DNA sequence: TGTGCCAGCAGCTTCGGGACAGGGGCCTACAATGAGCAGTTCTTC. Translation gives CASSFGTGAYNEQFF.

The rearrangement uses TRBV5-5 and TRBJ1-1; D possibly corresponds to TRBD1 (6 bases). The germline V gene has CDR1 SGHKS and CDR2 YYEKEE (reference sequence). Trimming left V 1 base short and J 2 bases short, with 9 bases between. The CDR3 contains 14 residues. The CDR3 DNA is TGTGCCAGCAGCTTGCGGGGGGCCAACACTGAAGCTTTCTTT. It specifies CASSLRGANTEAFF.

The chain recombines TRBV3-1 (or the pseudogene TRBV3-2) with TRBJ1-5, with unresolved D. With 0 bases removed from V and 11 bases from J, the gap between germline ends came to 14 bases. Germline-derived CDR1 and CDR2 are LGHDT and YNNKEL (reference sequence). This CDR3 has 14 residues. The chain's CDR3 is CASSQEGRTTTQHF. CDR3 in DNA: TGTGCCAGCAGCCAAGAAGGCAGGACCACGACCCAGCATTTT.

J is TRBJ2-2 and V is TRBV30; perhaps TRBD1 as D (6 bases). Trimming left V 0 bases short and J 4 bases short, with 15 bases between. This CDR3 spans 16 amino acids. Looked up from germline, CDR1 is GTSNPN and CDR2 is SVGIG (reference sequence). CDR3 DNA: TGTGCCTGGAGTGTACCGCTGGGGGCTCCCACCGGGGAGCTGTTTTTT. Residues: CAWSVPLGAPTGELFF.

The rearrangement uses TRBV28 and TRBJ1-5; a possible D gene is TRBD1 (5 bases). Germline-derived CDR1 and CDR2 are MDHEN and SYDVKM. This CDR3 comprises 15 residues. Trimming removed 3 bases from V and 3 bases from J, with 12 bases in between. The CDR3 region has the DNA TGTGCCAGCAGTTTTGGGGGTGTGAACAATCAGCCCCAGCATTTT. It is translated as CASSFGGVNNQPQHF. Combining the CDR3 with reference TRBV28 and TRBJ1-5 gives the whole variable domain DVKVTQSSRYLVKRTGEKVFLECVQDMDHENMFWYRQDPGLGLRLIYFSYDVKMKEKGDIPEGYSVSREKKERFSLILESASTNQTSMYLCASSFGGVNNQPQHFGDGTRLSIL.

The chain employs TRBV4-1 and TRBJ2-2; possibly TRBD1 or TRBD2 for D (6 bases each). Germline V gene data show CDR1 as MGHRA and CDR2 as YSYEKL. This CDR3 comprises 16 residues. V lost 0 bases, J lost 4 bases, and 12 bases lay in between. This CDR3 reads CASSQDSRGPTGELFF. The CDR3 DNA reads as TGCGCCAGCAGCCAAGATTCCCGGGGGCCCACCGGGGAGCTGTTTTTT.

The rearrangement links TRBV13 to TRBJ2-3; 11 nucleotides match TRBD2. There are 18 residues in the CDR3. In germline, CDR1 is PRHDT, CDR2 FYEKMQ (reference sequence). Trimming at V came to 4 bases and at J to 0 bases, leaving 9 bases not matched to a gene. The CDR3 loop is CASSSPGLAGSSTDTQYF. In nucleotides, the CDR3 is TGTGCCAGCAGCTCCCCAGGACTAGCGGGCTCTAGCACAGATACGCAGTATTTT.

The J gene is TRBJ2-7, the V gene TRBV28; no clear D gene. V was shortened by 8 bases and J by 3 bases, with 11 bases between the two germline ends. The CDR3 consists of 12 residues. In germline, CDR1 is MDHEN, CDR2 SYDVKM. The CDR3 here is CASSAGGYEQYF. The CDR3 nucleotides read TGTGCCAGCTCGGCAGGTGGCTACGAGCAGTACTTC.

The chain combines TRBV11-2 with TRBJ2-2; TRBD2 aligns across 11 bases. J was trimmed by 6 bases and V by 2 bases; bases with no gene match: 11. Per germline, CDR1 SGHAT and CDR2 FQNNGV. The CDR3 spans 18 residues. This CDR3 is CASSLSPASGRISGELFF. CDR3 in DNA: TGTGCCAGCAGCTTATCCCCGGCTAGCGGGAGGATCTCCGGGGAGCTGTTTTTT.

Only a few counts were recorded for this clone. V and J are TRBV18 and TRBJ2-1; TRBD1 agrees at 10 bases. The CDR3 totals 13 residues. CDR1 KGHSH and CDR2 LQKENI come from the germline V gene. The J segment lost 8 bases and the V segment lost 5 bases, leaving 3 bases of the junction unmatched. The CDR3 DNA sequence: TGTGCCAGCTCATGGGACAGGGGCCATGAGCAGTTCTTC. Translated, it gives CASSWDRGHEQFF. Using reference TRBV18 and TRBJ2-1 for the parts outside the CDR3, the full variable domain is NAGVMQNPRHLVRRRGQEARLRCSPMKGHSHVYWYRQLPEEGLKFMVYLQKENIIDESGMPKERFSAEFPKEGPSILRIQQVVRGDSAAYFCASSWDRGHEQFFGPGTRLTVL.

V is TRBV28 and J is TRBJ2-1; no reliable D call. The germline gives CDR1 MDHEN, CDR2 SYDVKM. The CDR3 is made up of 12 amino acids. V gave up 6 bases and J gave up 4 bases, with 7 bases separating them. CDR3 amino acids: CASSQSYNEQFF. The CDR3 nucleotides are TGTGCCAGCAGCCAGAGTTACAATGAGCAGTTCTTC.

The CDR3 is CASSLERGRFAYNEQFF. CDR3 DNA sequence: TGTGCCAGCAGCTTAGAGCGCGGGAGGTTCGCCTACAATGAGCAGTTCTTC. The genes are TRBV7-9 and TRBJ2-1, with 8 bases lining up with TRBD2. CDR3 length equals 17 residues. With 1 base clipped from V and 2 bases from J, the junction kept 7 bases outside the gene matches. Germline CDR1 is SEHNR and CDR2 is FQNEAQ (reference sequence).

This clone has just one count. The chain combines TRBV28 with TRBJ2-2; D gene unclear. This CDR3 region has 14 residues. The germline V gene encodes CDR1 MDHEN and CDR2 SYDVKM. V lost 5 bases, J lost 2 bases, and 9 bases lay in between. CDR3 sequence (DNA): TGTGCCAGCAGTAGGCTATTTAACACCGGGGAGCTGTTTTTT. Its translation is CASSRLFNTGELFF.

The chain couples TRBV28 to TRBJ2-5; 16 bases fit TRBD2. The germline V gene encodes CDR1 MDHEN and CDR2 SYDVKM. Germline trimming cut 6 bases from V and 4 bases from J; bases unmatched to any gene: 11. This CDR3 has 18 residues. This CDR3 is CASRNPPGLAGGSETQYF. Here the CDR3 DNA reads TGTGCCAGCAGGAACCCCCCGGGACTAGCGGGAGGGTCAGAGACCCAGTACTTC. Full variable domain (remainder filled in from reference TRBV28 and TRBJ2-5): DVKVTQSSRYLVKRTGEKVFLECVQDMDHENMFWYRQDPGLGLRLIYFSYDVKMKEKGDIPEGYSVSREKKERFSLILESASTNQTSMYLCASRNPPGLAGGSETQYFGPGTRLLVL.